Each of the 18 T cell receptor beta chains below was sequenced from the same sample in a study of siplizumab effects on memory and regulatory T cells. The repertoire was sequenced with immunoSEQ multiplex PCR; TCRdb's copy has only in-frame clones and lacks some. The sample shows some 100,000 clones, 96% of them seen only once. Sequencing was performed on naive CD4+ T cells sorted from blood. Source of these receptors: a human donor in good health.

The chain is built from TRBV5-1 and TRBJ2-5; the match to TRBD2 covers 8 bases. V lost 4 bases and J lost 5; bases outside the gene matches: 13. Germline V lookup: CDR1 SGHRS, CDR2 YFSETQ. The CDR3 runs to 16 residues. The CDR3 here is CASSELRPGLEETQYF. Here the CDR3 DNA reads TGCGCCAGCAGCGAACTACGCCCGGGACTAGAGGAGACCCAGTACTTC.

The chain carries TRBV4-3 and TRBJ2-7; D remains ambiguous. The CDR3 length is 13 residues. The germline V and J ends were trimmed by 0 bases and 0 bases, with 3 bases remaining between them. Germline lookup yields CDR1 LGHNA and CDR2 YSLEER. The CDR3 region is CASSQDSSYEQYF. Written as DNA, the CDR3 is TGCGCCAGCAGCCAAGATAGCTCCTACGAGCAGTACTTC.

This sequence joins TRBV7-2 and TRBJ2-3; the match to TRBD2 covers 9 bases. In germline, CDR1 is SGHTA, CDR2 FQGNSA. After removal of 1 base from V and 6 bases from J, the junction contained 5 bases not matched to a gene. This CDR3 is built from 15 residues. CDR3 loop: CASSLVAGGLDTQYF. The CDR3 DNA is TGTGCCAGCAGCTTAGTTGCGGGGGGGCTGGATACGCAGTATTTT. The whole variable domain, filled in from reference TRBV7-2 and TRBJ2-3, reads GAGVSQSPSNKVTEKGKDVELRCDPISGHTALYWYRQSLGQGLEFLIYFQGNSAPDKSGLPSDRFSAERTGGSVSTLTIQRTQQEDSAVYLCASSLVAGGLDTQYFGPGTRLTVL.

This chain links TRBV18 with TRBJ2-1; D may be TRBD2 (7 bases). This CDR3 is 16 amino acids long. The V end was cut by 4 bases, the J end by 7 bases, with 20 bases between. In germline, CDR1 is KGHSH, CDR2 LQKENI. The CDR3 is CASSRAGAELLNEQFF. The CDR3 coding sequence is TGTGCCAGCTCACGGGCGGGGGCCGAACTACTAAATGAGCAGTTCTTC.

The gene calls are TRBV6-5 and TRBJ1-6; TRBD1 agrees at 9 bases. There are 15 residues in the CDR3. J lost 7 bases, V lost 2 bases, and 3 bases had no gene match. CDR1 and CDR2 (germline): MNHEY, SVGAGI. This CDR3 reads CASSYVGTGNSPLHF. In nucleotides, the CDR3 is TGTGCCAGCAGTTACGTGGGGACAGGGAATTCACCCCTCCACTTT.

The chain joins TRBV15 to TRBJ1-1; 8 bases line up with TRBD1. The V segment lost 4 bases and the J segment 5 bases; nucleotides outside the gene matches: 3. Germline V gene lookup returns CDR1 LNHNV and CDR2 YYDKDF (reference sequence). CDR3 length equals 13 residues. CDR3 protein: CATSTHRGTEAFF. DNA for the CDR3: TGTGCCACCAGCACCCACAGGGGGACTGAAGCTTTCTTT.

This chain joins TRBV5-4 and TRBJ2-7; perhaps TRBD1 as D (6 bases). Trimming left V 5 bases short and J 2 bases short, with 14 bases between. Germline V gene data show CDR1 as SGHNT and CDR2 as YYREEE (reference sequence). This CDR3 spans 14 amino acids. The CDR3 sequence: CASSFTGTPYEQYF. The DNA for the CDR3 is TGTGCCAGCAGTTTTACCGGGACACCCTACGAGCAGTACTTC. The whole variable domain, filled in from reference TRBV5-4 and TRBJ2-7, reads ETGVTQSPTHLIKTRGQQVTLRCSSQSGHNTVSWYQQALGQGPQFIFQYYREEENGRGNFPPRFSGLQFPNYSSELNVNALELDDSALYLCASSFTGTPYEQYFGPGTRLTVT.

V is TRBV7-2 and J is TRBJ2-5, with 7 bases aligning to TRBD1. The CDR3 is 16 residues long. CDR1 and CDR2 (germline): SGHTA, FQGNSA. V dropped 2 bases and J dropped 5; count of bases not matched to a gene: 11. The CDR3 nucleotides read TGTGCCAGCAGCTTACAGGGACAGATTTTAGTTGAGACCCAGTACTTC. Protein product: CASSLQGQILVETQYF.

The gene calls are TRBV5-1 and TRBJ2-5, with D maybe TRBD1 (6 bases). This CDR3 contains 16 residues. The V and J ends lost 0 bases and 2 bases respectively, with 14 bases between them. Germline CDR1 and CDR2: SGHRS and YFSETQ. CDR3 sequence: CASSLVGQTLQETQYF. The CDR3 DNA reads TGCGCCAGCAGCTTGGTCGGACAGACACTACAAGAGACCCAGTACTTC.

The chain has TRBV18 and TRBJ2-2; D gene unclear. Germline CDR1 is KGHSH and CDR2 is LQKENI. The length of the CDR3 is 15 residues. V was pared by 4 bases and J by 1 base, with 10 bases between. Written as DNA, the CDR3 is TGTGCCAGCTCACGACAACGGATGAACACCGGGGAGCTGTTTTTT. Residues: CASSRQRMNTGELFF.

The chain carries TRBV5-1 and TRBJ1-2; perhaps TRBD1 as D (5 bases). Trimming took off 3 bases at V and 3 bases at J, with 9 bases between the two ends. Per germline, CDR1 SGHRS and CDR2 YFSETQ. The CDR3 contains 13 residues. CDR3 DNA sequence: TGCGCCAGCAGCTGGACAACAGACTATGGCTACACCTTC. Its protein product is CASSWTTDYGYTF.

The gene calls are TRBV10-3 and TRBJ1-3, with no clear D. Germline lookup yields CDR1 ENHRY and CDR2 SYGVKD. The CDR3 is 15 residues long. V lost 3 bases and J lost 0, with 9 bases in between. The CDR3 loop reads CAISDGSLSGNTIYF. The CDR3 DNA reads TGTGCCATCAGTGATGGTTCCCTCTCTGGAAACACCATATATTTT.

V usage is TRBV7-6 and J usage is TRBJ2-5; D remains unclear. The V end was cut by 2 bases, the J end by 2 bases, with 6 bases between. CDR3 size: 13 residues. The germline V gene has CDR1 SGHVS and CDR2 FNYEAQ. Written as DNA, the CDR3 is TGTGCCAGCAGCTTATGGGAACAAGAGACCCAGTACTTC. Its protein product is CASSLWEQETQYF.

This chain connects TRBV14 to TRBJ2-5, with D hard to call. CDR1 is SGHDN, CDR2 FVKESK, per germline. CDR3 size: 14 residues. V was pared by 1 base and J by 3 bases, with 9 bases between. CDR3 sequence reads: CASSQVGKKETQYF. In DNA form, the CDR3 reads TGTGCCAGCAGCCAAGTGGGGAAAAAAGAGACCCAGTACTTC.

The chain uses TRBV19 and TRBJ1-6; 10 positions match TRBD1. CDR3 size: 17 residues. Germline CDR1 and CDR2: LNHDA and SQIVND (reference sequence). Germline trimming cut 7 bases from V and 5 bases from J; bases unmatched to any gene: 11. CDR3 in amino acids: CASTTLGTGANNSPLHF. The CDR3 DNA follows: TGTGCCAGTACCACTCTCGGGACAGGGGCTAATAATTCACCCCTCCACTTT.

The chain has TRBV20-1 and TRBJ2-5; no clear D. Germline V gene sequence: CDR1 DFQATT, CDR2 SNEGSKA (reference sequence). The CDR3 covers 10 residues. V dropped 3 bases and J dropped 5 bases, with 4 bases sitting between them. This CDR3 reads CSASEETQYF. The CDR3 DNA reads TGCAGTGCTAGCGAGGAGACCCAGTACTTC.

This sequence joins TRBV11-3 and TRBJ1-2; 7 bases agree with TRBD1. This CDR3 comprises 13 residues. The V and J ends lost 4 bases and 3 bases, in that order; junction bases with no gene match: 2. Germline-derived CDR1 and CDR2 are SGHNT and YENEEA. CDR3 sequence: CASSSGTDYGYTF. The CDR3 coding sequence is TGTGCCAGCAGCTCAGGGACAGACTATGGCTACACCTTC. Combining the CDR3 with reference TRBV11-3 and TRBJ1-2 gives the whole variable domain EAGVVQSPRYKIIEKKQPVAFWCNPISGHNTLYWYLQNLGQGPELLIRYENEEAVDDSQLPKDRFSAERLKGVDSTLKIQPAELGDSAVYLCASSSGTDYGYTFGSGTRLTVV.

In this sample, this clone turned up once. The chain combines TRBV7-3 with TRBJ1-1; TRBD1 agrees at 7 bases. The ends lost 7 bases at V and 1 base at J; junction bases unmatched: 6. Germline V lookup: CDR1 SGHTA, CDR2 FQGTGA. This CDR3 is 14 amino acids long. The DNA for the CDR3 is TGTGCCAGCACCCAAGGACAGGCGAACACTGAAGCTTTCTTT. Protein sequence: CASTQGQANTEAFF.